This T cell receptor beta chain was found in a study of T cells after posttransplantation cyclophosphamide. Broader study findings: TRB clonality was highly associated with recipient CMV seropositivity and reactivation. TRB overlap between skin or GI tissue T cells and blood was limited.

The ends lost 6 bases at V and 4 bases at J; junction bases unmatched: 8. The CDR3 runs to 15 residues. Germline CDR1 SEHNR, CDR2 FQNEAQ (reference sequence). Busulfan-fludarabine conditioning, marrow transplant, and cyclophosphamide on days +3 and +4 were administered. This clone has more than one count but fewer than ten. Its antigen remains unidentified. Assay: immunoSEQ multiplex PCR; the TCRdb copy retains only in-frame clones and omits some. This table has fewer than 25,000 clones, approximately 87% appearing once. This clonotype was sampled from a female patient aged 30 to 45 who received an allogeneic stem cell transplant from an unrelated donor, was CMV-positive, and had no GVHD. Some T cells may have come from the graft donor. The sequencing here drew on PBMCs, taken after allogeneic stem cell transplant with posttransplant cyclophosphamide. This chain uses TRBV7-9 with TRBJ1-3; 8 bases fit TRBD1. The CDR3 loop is CASSHGGTGGNTIYF. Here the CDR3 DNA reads TGTGCCAGCAGTCATGGGGGGACAGGAGGAAACACCATATATTTT.